This T cell receptor beta chain was identified during a study of T cells in Graves' hyperthyroidism and ophthalmopathy (dated by TCRdb to between 2018 and 2020). In terms of the full investigation: Peripheral blood was collected at initial diagnosis, before any treatment. To identify TCR V-J signatures that set the groups apart, the researchers used a discovery cohort of 100 or so patients, made up of 43 with Graves' ophthalmopathy and some 55 with stable Graves' hyperthyroidism. The study also compared thyroid tissue and blood T-cell repertoires from several Graves' hyperthyroidism patients. TCR Vbeta CDR3 sequencing of around 130 peripheral blood samples (around 45 ophthalmopathy, under 80 hyperthyroidism and approximately 17 progressor patients) is reported in the paper. For training and testing, the 95 to 100 patients in the discovery cohort were randomly divided in a 7:3 ratio. Once sampling was done, hyperthyroidism patients were given methimazole at a starting dose of 30 mg daily, whereas ophthalmopathy patients were given high-dose intravenous methylprednisolone. Whether ophthalmopathy could be predicted prospectively was tested in an independent validation cohort made up of 18 hyperthyroidism patients plus 17 patients who later progressed to ophthalmopathy.

Note on this clonotype: The specificity of this receptor is unknown. Nothing much larger sits one base from this clone, and base qualities are not available.

The research as a whole found: In validation, the model predicted progression to ophthalmopathy with around 71% sensitivity and about 72% specificity, a median of roughly seven months before onset. Sample size was not statistically predetermined, and investigators were not blinded to group allocation. Most expanded thyroid clonotypes (frequency above 0.001) were also detected in blood, suggesting blood repertoires may reflect thyroid immune responses. In cross-validation, a model built on a 13 V-J signature told ophthalmopathy apart from stable hyperthyroidism with over 85% sensitivity and about 81% specificity, and in testing the same model reached 80%/75%.

From cysteine to phenylalanine, the CDR3 is 11 amino acids long. Only the CDR3 region is kept as DNA, spanning 33 bases read in frame from base 1. V is pared back by 8 bases and J by 8 bases, with 15 bases lying between the germline termini. The germline V gene gives CDR1 as SQVTM and CDR2 as ANQGSEA. Amplification of TCR beta CDR3 regions was carried out from RNA transcripts. The TCR CDR3 was subjected to a first round of RT-PCR using the HTBI primer set and the Qiagen OneStep RT-PCR kit. Libraries were constructed in a second round of multiplex PCR, after which size selection and purification were carried out. Paired-end sequencing of the libraries was performed with 100 bp reads on an Illumina HiSeq2000. Turning to the authors' computational methods: SOAPnuke was used to process the raw data, removing reads that contained adapters or uncalled bases, had a mean Phred below 15, or lacked an exact match to the constant primer or identifier. High-quality paired reads were merged with COPE v1.2.5, and unique nucleotide sequences were defined as clonotypes. Clonotypes were aligned to IMGT TRBV, TRBD and TRBJ reference segments using MiTCR v1.1. Analysis was restricted to V-J combinations with a frequency above 0.0001, which covered roughly 99% of repertoires. The TCS score was defined as F50 (clonal expansion) divided by E x V (chaos), with BLOSUM62-based TCRdist calculated between CDR3 peptides within each V-J. Welch's t-statistics and random forest reduced roughly 540 V-J features to fewer than 15, which were used in a naive Bayes classifier (R e1071). The raw public data were reprocessed by TCRdb itself: fastp quality trimming at Q25, MiXCR clonotype calling, in-frame beta chains only. Rows matching on CDR3 protein sequence are summarized as one entry with the most common DNA and genes. For this entry, the V and J calls and clone size follow TCRdb and not the study's own pipeline. In all, the sample holds roughly 93,000 distinct CDR3 sequences, and roughly 56% of those were seen once. The top ten constitute 27% of the sample.

Stable Graves' hyperthyroidism was defined as no progression to ophthalmopathy during 18 months of follow-up. Hyperthyroidism patients were newly diagnosed, had a disease duration of under 2 months, and were aged 18 to 65 years. Exclusion was applied to patients with uncontrolled infections, other autoimmune diseases, pregnancy or lactation. Diagnoses were based on clinical symptoms, serum thyroxine and TRAb, thyroid ultrasound and orbital computed tomography. Ficoll-Paque density gradient centrifugation was used to isolate PBMCs from about 10 ml of fresh peripheral blood. Total RNA was extracted using Trizol reagent, and RNA quality was assessed on an Agilent 2100 Bioanalyzer.

The chain couples TRBV29-1 to TRBJ1-2; a weak D assignment points to TRBD1 (5 bases agree). Specimen: blood. The sequence came from a woman between 40 and 50 years old with Graves' hyperthyroidism. The sequenced DNA: TGCAGCTTAAGGGGATTGGTCGGCTACACCTTC. It specifies CSLRGLVGYTF.